These 10 T cell receptor beta chains were all obtained from the same sample, sequenced in a study of T cells in Graves' hyperthyroidism and ophthalmopathy. TCR beta CDR3 regions were amplified from RNA. HTBI primers were employed in a first-round RT-PCR of the TCR CDR3. From the multiplex PCR reads, TCRdb called clonotypes with MiXCR, one entry per CDR3 protein. The sample holds 400,000 to 600,000 distinct CDR3 sequences, 15% to 20% seen once. What was sequenced was blood. The receptor set was obtained from a woman aged 25 to 39 with Graves' ophthalmopathy.

This clonotype came up many times. This rearrangement joins TRBV11-2 to TRBJ1-2; D is undetermined. Trimming pared 1 base from V and 1 base from J, leaving 7 bases between. Per germline, CDR1 SGHAT and CDR2 FQNNGV. This CDR3 is 14 amino acids long. The CDR3 spells CASSLAPVNYGYTF. CDR3 nucleotides: TGTGCCAGCAGCTTAGCCCCCGTTAACTATGGCTACACCTTC.

The chain carries TRBV12-3 or TRBV12-4 and TRBJ2-4; D is unresolved. The CDR3 has 18 amino acids. V was shortened by 7 bases and J by 0 bases, with 22 bases between the two germline ends. CDR3 coding DNA: TGTGCCAGCACGTGGATAAGCTGGGATCTACTAGCCAAAAACATTCAGTACTTC. Translated, it gives CASTWISWDLLAKNIQYF.

This chain connects TRBV14 to TRBJ2-7; the D gene is possibly TRBD2 (5 bases). CDR3 length: 14 amino acids. Germline-derived CDR1 and CDR2 are SGHDN and FVKESK. V lost 3 bases to trimming and J lost 3 bases, with 12 bases between them. The CDR3 bases are TGTGCCAGCAGCCACGGGAACGGACTCTACGAGCAGTACTTC. It codes for CASSHGNGLYEQYF.

This clonotype was seen only once. The V and J genes are TRBV11-3 and TRBJ2-7; 8 bases map to TRBD1. V trimming: 8 bases; J trimming: 5 bases; junction bases outside the gene matches: 14. This CDR3 spans 15 amino acids. Germline values: CDR1 SGHNT, CDR2 YENEEA. The CDR3 is CASQTEQGASDEQYF. CDR3 in DNA: TGTGCCAGCCAAACCGAGCAGGGGGCATCGGACGAGCAGTACTTC.

This clonotype was counted many times. This chain joins TRBV30 and TRBJ1-1, with no clear D. CDR3 length: 13 amino acids. Germline V gene sequence: CDR1 GTSNPN, CDR2 SVGIG (reference sequence). The V gene lost 2 bases and the J gene lost 11 bases, with 18 bases spanning the gap. CDR3 loop: CAWSYRLKSDAFF. The CDR3 coding sequence is TGTGCCTGGAGTTACCGACTGAAATCGGATGCTTTCTTT.

Comment on this clonotype: Sequence at one end of the junction differs from germline and may be a read error. The chain links TRBV10-3 to TRBJ1-4; D is possibly TRBD1 (5 bases). Germline V gene sequence: CDR1 ENHRY, CDR2 SYGVKD. CDR3 size: 13 residues. The CDR3 region is CAIAGELEEKLSF. The CDR3, as DNA: TGTGCCATCGCGGGGGAGTTGGAGGAAAAACTGTCTTTT.

This clonotype was counted a few times. The V gene is TRBV4-1, the J gene TRBJ2-5; 8 bases agree with TRBD2. The CDR3 totals 16 residues. The V gene's germline CDR1 is MGHRA and CDR2 YSYEKL. J was trimmed by 5 bases and V by 5 bases; bases with no gene match: 13. In DNA form, the CDR3 reads TGCGCCAGCAGCTACCCGGGGCGGGAGGCGAGGGAGACCCAGTACTTC. As protein: CASSYPGREARETQYF.

The chain has TRBV20-1 and TRBJ2-3, with TRBD1 matching 8 bases. The germline V gene encodes CDR1 DFQATT and CDR2 SNEGSKA (reference sequence). The CDR3 extends over 13 amino acids. The ends lost 8 bases at V and 6 bases at J; junction bases unmatched: 10. CDR3 sequence reads: CSHLDRERDTQYF. The DNA for the CDR3 is TGCAGTCATCTGGACAGGGAAAGGGATACGCAGTATTTT.

This clonotype was picked up a small number of times. CDR3: CAISEIAGGWETQYF. CDR3 nucleotides: TGTGCCATCAGTGAGATAGCGGGAGGGTGGGAGACCCAGTACTTC. The chain links TRBV10-3 to TRBJ2-5; 11 nucleotides match TRBD2. This CDR3 contains 15 residues. The V and J ends lost 2 bases and 5 bases, in that order; junction bases with no gene match: 4. Germline CDR1 ENHRY, CDR2 SYGVKD.

The sample holds many counts of this clonotype. CDR3 region: CASSLAWGSYNEQFF. The CDR3, as DNA: TGTGCCAGCAGCTTAGCCTGGGGGTCCTACAATGAGCAGTTCTTC. The chain joins TRBV7-8 to TRBJ2-1; D may correspond to TRBD1 or TRBD2 (5 bases each). The V end lost 0 bases, the J end lost 1 base, and 7 bases lay between the germline ends. Per the germline V gene, CDR1 is SGHVS and CDR2 is FQNEAQ. The CDR3 loop spans 15 amino acids.